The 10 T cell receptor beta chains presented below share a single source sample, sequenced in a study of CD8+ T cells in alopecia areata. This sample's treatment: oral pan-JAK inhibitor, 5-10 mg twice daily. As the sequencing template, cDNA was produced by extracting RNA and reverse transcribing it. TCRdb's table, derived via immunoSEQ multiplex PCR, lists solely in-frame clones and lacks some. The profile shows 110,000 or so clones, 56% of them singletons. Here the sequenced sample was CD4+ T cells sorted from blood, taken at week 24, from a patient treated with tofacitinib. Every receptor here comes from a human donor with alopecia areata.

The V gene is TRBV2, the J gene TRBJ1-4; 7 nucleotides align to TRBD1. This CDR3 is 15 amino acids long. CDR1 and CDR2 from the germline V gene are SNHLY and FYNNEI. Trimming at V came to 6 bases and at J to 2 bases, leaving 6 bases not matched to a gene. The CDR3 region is CASSLTGITNEKLFF. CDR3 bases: TGTGCCAGCAGCCTGACAGGGATCACTAATGAAAAACTGTTTTTT.

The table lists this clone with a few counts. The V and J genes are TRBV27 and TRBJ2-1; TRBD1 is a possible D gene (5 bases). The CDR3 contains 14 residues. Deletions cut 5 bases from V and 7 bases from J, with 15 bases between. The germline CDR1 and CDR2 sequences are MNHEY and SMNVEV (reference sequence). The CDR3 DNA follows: TGTGCCAGCAGTCCCAGGGTTCTCGGGAATGAGCAGTTCTTC. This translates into CASSPRVLGNEQFF.

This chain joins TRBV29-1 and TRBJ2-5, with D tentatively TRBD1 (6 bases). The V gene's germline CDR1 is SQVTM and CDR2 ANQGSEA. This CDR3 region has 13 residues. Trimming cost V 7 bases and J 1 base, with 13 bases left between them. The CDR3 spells CSARKGGQETQYF. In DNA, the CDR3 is TGCAGCGCCCGGAAAGGGGGCCAAGAGACCCAGTACTTC.

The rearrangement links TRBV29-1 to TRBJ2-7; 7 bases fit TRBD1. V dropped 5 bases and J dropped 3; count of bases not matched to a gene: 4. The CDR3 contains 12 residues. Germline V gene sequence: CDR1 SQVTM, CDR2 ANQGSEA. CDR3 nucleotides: TGCAGCGTTTCGGCAGGGGGCTACGAGCAGTACTTC. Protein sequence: CSVSAGGYEQYF.

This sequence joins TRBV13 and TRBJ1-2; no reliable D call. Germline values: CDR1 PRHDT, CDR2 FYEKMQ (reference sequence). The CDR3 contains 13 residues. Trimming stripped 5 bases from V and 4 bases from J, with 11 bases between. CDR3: CASSRRGSYGYTF. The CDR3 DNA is TGTGCCAGCAGCCGAAGAGGCAGCTATGGCTACACCTTC.

The chain's CDR3 is CASSQARGTGGDEIEAFF. The DNA of the CDR3 is TGTGCCAGCAGCCAAGCAAGAGGGACAGGGGGCGATGAGATTGAAGCTTTCTTT. This chain uses TRBV4-2 with TRBJ1-1; 12 nucleotides match TRBD1. CDR1 LGHNA and CDR2 YNFKEQ come from the germline V gene. This CDR3 contains 18 residues. After removal of 1 base from V and 7 bases from J, the junction contained 13 bases not matched to a gene.

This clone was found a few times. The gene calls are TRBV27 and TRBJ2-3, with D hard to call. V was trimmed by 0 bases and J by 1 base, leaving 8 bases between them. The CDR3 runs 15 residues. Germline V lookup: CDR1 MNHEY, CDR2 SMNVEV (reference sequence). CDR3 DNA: TGTGCCAGCAGTTTATCTCGTGGCGGCACAGATACGCAGTATTTT. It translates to CASSLSRGGTDTQYF.

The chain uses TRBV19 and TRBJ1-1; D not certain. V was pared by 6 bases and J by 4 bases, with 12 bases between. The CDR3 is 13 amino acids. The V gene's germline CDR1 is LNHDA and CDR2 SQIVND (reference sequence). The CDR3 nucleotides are TGTGCCAGTAGCCTGGGAGGGATCACTGAAGCTTTCTTT. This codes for CASSLGGITEAFF.

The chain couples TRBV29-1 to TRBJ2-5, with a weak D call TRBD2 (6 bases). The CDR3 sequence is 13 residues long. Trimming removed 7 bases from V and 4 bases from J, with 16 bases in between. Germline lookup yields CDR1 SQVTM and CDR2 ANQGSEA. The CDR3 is CSANYLGGETQYF. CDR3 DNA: TGCAGCGCCAATTACTTGGGGGGAGAGACCCAGTACTTC.

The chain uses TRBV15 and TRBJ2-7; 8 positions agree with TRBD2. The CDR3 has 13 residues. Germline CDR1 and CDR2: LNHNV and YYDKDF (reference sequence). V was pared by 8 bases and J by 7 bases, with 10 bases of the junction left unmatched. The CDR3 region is CATGLRGADEQYF. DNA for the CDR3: TGTGCCACCGGCCTGCGGGGGGCGGATGAGCAGTACTTC.